This entry lists 27 T cell receptor beta chains sequenced from one sample in a study of blood T cell repertoires in COVID-19. The assay was immunoSEQ multiplex PCR, and TCRdb's table has in-frame clones only and misses some. The sample comprises 40,000 to 50,000 clones, over 80% of which are singletons, and 5.4% rests with the top ten. Sequencing was carried out using peripheral blood. The receptors derive from a man aged 45 to 65 with active COVID-19.

This clone showed up just a few times. The genes are TRBV12-3 or TRBV12-4 and TRBJ2-7, with TRBD1 matching over 9 bases. CDR3 length: 13 amino acids. V gave up 2 bases and J gave up 6 bases; unmatched junction bases: 2. CDR3 residues: CASSLRGQGEQYF. In nucleotides, the CDR3 is TGTGCCAGCAGTTTAAGGGGACAGGGCGAGCAGTACTTC.

The rearrangement joins TRBV5-1 to TRBJ1-4, with 8 bases aligning to TRBD1. J was trimmed by 7 bases and V by 4 bases; bases with no gene match: 9. Germline V gene data show CDR1 as SGHRS and CDR2 as YFSETQ. The CDR3 has 15 amino acids. The CDR3, as DNA: TGCGCCAGCAGCACTCAGGGGGCTATCTTTGAAAAACTGTTTTTT. It yields the protein CASSTQGAIFEKLFF.

The chain uses TRBV6-6 and TRBJ2-1, with D maybe TRBD2 (6 bases). This CDR3 is 15 amino acids long. V gave up 4 bases and J gave up 6 bases, with 16 bases separating them. The germline gives CDR1 MNHNY, CDR2 SVGAGI (reference sequence). DNA for the CDR3: TGTGCCAGCAGTTCCACCTCGCGGGGCAGCAATGAGCAGTTCTTC. It is translated as CASSSTSRGSNEQFF.

As regards this clone: At one end the junction does not follow the germline gene, possibly because of a read error. The chain combines TRBV19 with TRBJ2-2, with 9 bases lining up with TRBD1. This CDR3 is 15 amino acids long. Germline values: CDR1 LNHDA, CDR2 SQIVND (reference sequence). The CDR3 DNA reads TGTGCCAGTAGTGTAGACAGGGGGTACACCGGGGAGCTGTTTTTT. Translation: CASSVDRGYTGELFF. Drawing the rest from reference TRBV19 and TRBJ2-2, the complete variable domain is DGGITQSPKYLFRKEGQNVTLSCEQNLNHDAMYWYRQDPGQGLRLIYYSQIVNDFQKGDIAEGYSVSREKKESFPLTVTSAQKNPTAFYLCASSVDRGYTGELFFGEGSRLTVL.

The CDR3 bases are TGTGCCAGCAGCGTAGCCGGTGGGAGAAATCAGCCCCAGCATTTT. It yields the protein CASSVAGGRNQPQHF. This sequence joins TRBV9 and TRBJ1-5; no firm D call. Trimming took off 0 bases at V and 4 bases at J, with 11 bases between the two ends. The CDR3 contains 15 residues. In germline, CDR1 is SGDLS, CDR2 YYNGEE.

The chain joins TRBV29-1 to TRBJ1-2; D ambiguous. V was trimmed by 2 bases and J by 3 bases, leaving 13 bases between them. Looked up from germline, CDR1 is SQVTM and CDR2 is ANQGSEA. The length of the CDR3 is 14 residues. CDR3 nucleotides: TGCAGCGTTGAATGGTCAGGTACCTACTATGGCTACACCTTC. Protein: CSVEWSGTYYGYTF.

This chain links TRBV15 with TRBJ1-1; D possibly corresponds to TRBD1 (6 bases). Germline loops: CDR1 LNHNV, CDR2 YYDKDF (reference sequence). The germline V and J ends were trimmed by 4 bases and 1 base, with 10 bases remaining between them. The CDR3 length is 14 residues. The CDR3 loop is CATSTGHRNTEAFF. As DNA, the CDR3 is TGTGCCACCAGCACGGGACACCGGAACACTGAAGCTTTCTTT. The full variable domain, with the rest looked up from reference TRBV15 and TRBJ1-1, is DAMVIQNPRYQVTQFGKPVTLSCSQTLNHNVMYWYQQKSSQAPKLLFHYYDKDFNNEADTPDNFQSRRPNTSFCFLDIRSPGLGDTAMYLCATSTGHRNTEAFFGQGTRLTVV.

This chain connects TRBV5-6 to TRBJ2-5; no firm D call. CDR1 and CDR2 (germline): SGHDT, YYEEEE. Trimming took 0 bases from V and 0 from J, leaving 9 bases between them. The length of the CDR3 is 15 residues. CDR3 sequence: CASSLVSQYQETQYF. The CDR3 nucleotides are TGTGCCAGCAGCTTGGTGTCGCAGTACCAAGAGACCCAGTACTTC.

The rearrangement joins TRBV2 to TRBJ2-4, with D maybe TRBD1 (6 bases). The CDR3 totals 13 residues. CDR1 SNHLY and CDR2 FYNNEI come from the germline V gene. Trimming stripped 8 bases from V and 0 bases from J, with 8 bases between. CDR3: CASQGIAKNIQYF. For the CDR3, the DNA is TGTGCCAGCCAGGGGATAGCCAAAAACATTCAGTACTTC.

This chain connects TRBV3-1 (or the pseudogene TRBV3-2) to TRBJ1-1; D is undetermined. Trimming took 1 base from V and 11 from J, leaving 23 bases between them. Germline V gene data show CDR1 as LGHDT and CDR2 as YNNKEL (reference sequence). The CDR3 covers 16 residues. The CDR3 protein is CASSQVPAVRAGMAFF. CDR3 in DNA: TGTGCCAGCAGCCAAGTCCCGGCGGTACGGGCGGGGATGGCTTTCTTT.

J is TRBJ2-3 and V is TRBV24-1; a weak D match, TRBD1 (6 bases). Trimming cost V 4 bases and J 1 base, with 11 bases left between them. Germline V gene data show CDR1 as KGHDR and CDR2 as SFDVKD. The CDR3 runs to 15 residues. Here the CDR3 DNA reads TGTGCCACCAGTGACCCACGACAGGGCACAGATACGCAGTATTTT. Its protein is CATSDPRQGTDTQYF.

The rearrangement links TRBV2 to TRBJ2-5; 16 bases match TRBD2. J was trimmed by 5 bases and V by 5 bases; bases with no gene match: 5. This CDR3 is built from 16 residues. Per germline, CDR1 SNHLY and CDR2 FYNNEI. CDR3 sequence: CASSPGLAGGQETQYF. CDR3 bases: TGTGCCAGCAGTCCGGGACTAGCGGGGGGGCAGGAGACCCAGTACTTC.

V is TRBV23-1 and J is TRBJ1-2, with D perhaps matching TRBD1 (6 bases). TRBV23-1 carries the ORF label, with uncertain function. The CDR3 has 14 residues. V lost 8 bases, J lost 5 bases, and 18 bases lay in between. The CDR3, as DNA: TGCGCCAGCGGGCTGGACAGCCGGGAATATGGCTACACCTTC. Residues: CASGLDSREYGYTF.

This chain joins TRBV7-6 and TRBJ2-1; 12 bases are shared with TRBD1. This CDR3 is built from 15 residues. The J segment lost 9 bases and the V segment lost 6 bases, leaving 9 bases of the junction unmatched. CDR1 is SGHVS, CDR2 FNYEAQ, per germline. This CDR3 reads CASRGSGQGAIEQFF. CDR3 bases: TGTGCCAGCAGGGGGTCGGGACAGGGGGCGATTGAGCAGTTCTTC.

The chain joins TRBV2 to TRBJ2-3; D might be TRBD1 (6 bases). The CDR3 contains 16 residues. Germline CDR1 SNHLY, CDR2 FYNNEI. V was shortened by 4 bases and J by 0 bases, with 14 bases between the two germline ends. The CDR3: CASSVSDSASTDTQYF. CDR3 coding DNA: TGTGCCAGCAGTGTTTCGGACAGTGCTAGCACAGATACGCAGTATTTT.

The J gene is TRBJ2-7, the V gene TRBV29-1, with D possibly being TRBD2 (6 bases). Trimming removed 4 bases at V and 0 bases at J, with 10 bases between. This CDR3 is built from 13 residues. Germline CDR1 SQVTM, CDR2 ANQGSEA. In DNA, the CDR3 is TGCAGCGTTGTGGCGGGATCCTCCTACGAGCAGTACTTC. Translation: CSVVAGSSYEQYF.

This clone was observed a handful of times. This chain connects TRBV18 to TRBJ2-7, with D perhaps matching TRBD2 (7 bases). Germline V gene sequence: CDR1 KGHSH, CDR2 LQKENI. The V end lost 4 bases, the J end lost 1 base, and 11 bases lay between the germline ends. This CDR3 has 14 residues. The CDR3 bases are TGTGCCAGCTCACGGGAGGGACAATCCTACGAGCAGTACTTC. It yields the protein CASSREGQSYEQYF.

J is TRBJ1-6 and V is TRBV3-1 (or the pseudogene TRBV3-2), with 7 bases that match TRBD1. The CDR3 is 16 amino acids. The junction had 7 bases not matched to a gene; V was cut back by 1 base and J by 7 bases. Per the germline V gene, CDR1 is LGHDT and CDR2 is YNNKEL (reference sequence). The CDR3 loop reads CASSQGPTGRNSPLHF. As DNA, the CDR3 is TGTGCCAGCAGCCAAGGCCCGACAGGGCGGAATTCACCCCTCCACTTT.

The V and J genes are TRBV18 and TRBJ1-4, with 7 bases fitting TRBD1. Losses at the gene ends were 1 base for V and 0 bases for J; bases not matched to a gene: 8. Per germline, CDR1 KGHSH and CDR2 LQKENI. The CDR3 runs 18 residues. The CDR3 bases are TGTGCCAGCTCACCACTGGCGCAGGGGGAGGCAACTAATGAAAAACTGTTTTTT. Translating gives CASSPLAQGEATNEKLFF.

The J gene is TRBJ2-2, the V gene TRBV7-9; D might be TRBD2 (6 bases). Trimming removed 5 bases at V and 6 bases at J, with 16 bases between. This CDR3 has 15 residues. Germline V lookup: CDR1 SEHNR, CDR2 FQNEAQ (reference sequence). This CDR3 reads CASSQGGKRAGELFF. CDR3 nucleotides: TGTGCCAGCAGCCAAGGAGGGAAAAGGGCCGGGGAGCTGTTTTTT.

The DNA of the CDR3 is TGTGCCTGGAGGGAGGGACAGGTTAACTATGGCTACACCTTC. Protein sequence: CAWREGQVNYGYTF. The rearrangement uses TRBV30 and TRBJ1-2; TRBD1 aligns across 8 bases. Per germline, CDR1 GTSNPN and CDR2 SVGIG (reference sequence). Trimming at V came to 3 bases and at J to 1 base, leaving 4 bases not matched to a gene. The CDR3 length is 14 residues.

V usage is TRBV28 and J usage is TRBJ1-2; D is perhaps TRBD1 (6 bases). Germline V gene lookup returns CDR1 MDHEN and CDR2 SYDVKM. The V end lost 3 bases, the J end lost 2 bases, and 13 bases lay between the germline ends. The CDR3 consists of 15 residues. This chain's CDR3 is CASSFMNRENYGYTF. The CDR3 bases are TGTGCCAGCAGTTTCATGAACAGGGAAAACTATGGCTACACCTTC.

J is TRBJ2-1 and V is TRBV7-3, with D unresolved. The germline V and J ends were trimmed by 2 bases and 2 bases, with 4 bases remaining between them. Per germline, CDR1 SGHTA and CDR2 FQGTGA. The CDR3 totals 13 residues. CDR3: CASSLRAYNEQFF. The CDR3 nucleotides are TGTGCCAGCAGCTTACGAGCCTACAATGAGCAGTTCTTC.

This chain connects TRBV2 to TRBJ2-1; 7 bases align to TRBD1. The V and J ends lost 4 bases and 6 bases, in that order; junction bases with no gene match: 9. Germline CDR1 reads SNHLY; CDR2 reads FYNNEI. CDR3 length: 15 amino acids. Here the CDR3 reads CASSGRQGSFNEQFF. DNA of the CDR3: TGTGCCAGCAGTGGGAGACAGGGATCGTTCAATGAGCAGTTCTTC.

The J gene is TRBJ2-6, the V gene TRBV5-1; 8 bases fit TRBD1. The germline gives CDR1 SGHRS, CDR2 YFSETQ. CDR3 length: 18 amino acids. Losses at the gene ends were 2 bases for V and 4 bases for J; bases not matched to a gene: 11. CDR3 coding DNA: TGCGCCAGCAGCTTCACAATGTCAGGGGGCACGGGGGCCAACGTCCTGACTTTC. As protein: CASSFTMSGGTGANVLTF.

The V and J genes are TRBV19 and TRBJ1-4; D is undetermined. The CDR3 spans 16 residues. V was pared by 9 bases and J by 4 bases, with 21 bases between. The germline gives CDR1 LNHDA, CDR2 SQIVND (reference sequence). CDR3 DNA sequence: TGTGCCAGCACCAGCGGTGGAGGAGTGGGTAATGAAAAACTGTTTTTT. Translating it yields CASTSGGGVGNEKLFF.

The chain uses TRBV5-1 and TRBJ2-7, with TRBD2 matching over 8 bases. This CDR3 has 17 amino acids. Trimming took 0 bases from V and 4 from J; bases not matched to a gene: 12. Germline-derived CDR1 and CDR2 are SGHRS and YFSETQ. The CDR3 region is CASSLEAGVRSGYEQYF. CDR3 DNA sequence: TGCGCCAGCAGCTTGGAAGCGGGAGTAAGATCAGGGTACGAGCAGTACTTC.